This T cell receptor beta chain was sequenced during a study of human T cells and chemical hapten exposure (dated by TCRdb to the early 2020s). Study-level background: For sensitization, 2% DPC in acetone was applied to a roughly 2 cm by roughly 2 cm area of upper inner arm skin. Most of the patients in the cohort were female, and the cohort covered alopecia areata with under or over 50% scalp involvement, alopecia totalis and alopecia universalis. This study followed changes in the peripheral blood TCR repertoire in vivo during primary and secondary sensitization of alopecia patients to the hapten diphenylcyclopropenone (DPC). Patch testing was performed on the upper back with Finn chambers containing 0.01% DPC, and the patch tests were scored after 6 days according to International Contact Dermatitis Research Group standards. Patient blood was sampled pre-sensitization (week 0) and at 2, 6 and about 24 weeks after DPC sensitization. About 30 alopecia patients provided blood for TCR sequencing at one to four time points (pre-sensitization, 2, 6 and 24 weeks). The libraries were sequenced as a pool, and the TCR yield per sample differed mostly because of small variations in library volumes within the pool. Weekly therapeutic DPC doses were additionally applied to the scalp of patients throughout the approximately 23-week study period. Points the paper makes about the study in general: Compared with pre-sensitization or healthy control sets, expanded TCRs formed significantly more large CDR3 similarity clusters, which is consistent with antigen-driven responses. DPC sensitization did not change how many TCRs were above 1 in 1000 frequency, and no evidence was found of alterations in global repertoire structure. After repeated subsampling, the strength of the expansion versus patch-test correlation and the threshold at which it became significant changed. Because every patient had alopecia, a presumed autoimmune disease, the patients' immune response might differ from that of healthy individuals. A positive correlation was found between the number of PT1 expanded TCRs and patch test score, with significance reached at thresholds 8, 16 and 32 but not 4.

This sample's time point label indicates: patch test 1, 2 weeks after DPC sensitization. Explained via the paper, the treatment or condition label denotes: therapeutic diphenylcyclopropenone sensitization with weekly scalp DPC. At every patch-test visit, the blood draw took place before the patch test was put on. Eligible patients were aged 18 to 70, diagnosed with alopecia, deemed suitable for DPC therapy, and excluded if pregnant. Total RNA was extracted from unfractionated whole blood that had been collected in Tempus Blood RNA tubes. The trim is 4 bases for V and 2 bases for J, with a gap of 7 bases between the germline ends. The germline V gene sets CDR1 to SGHRS and CDR2 to YFSETQ. Inclusive of the bounding cysteine and phenylalanine, the CDR3 is 12 residues long. Just CDR3 DNA is preserved here, 36 bases in frame from base 1. For this clonotype: The antigen this receptor binds is unknown. No per-base quality is available; no much larger clone lies one base away.

Library preparation employed RACE. The sequencer was a NextSeq 500. During library preparation, unique molecular identifiers were attached to individual cDNA molecules so that TCRs could be counted in a quantitative, reproducible way. From each blood RNA sample, both TCR alpha and TCR beta chains were sequenced. On the authors' methods: Samples had a median of approximately 96,000 TCRs, with a range from roughly 23,224 to 750,000. V, J and CDR3 annotation of the TCR reads was performed with the Decombinator software suite. For the PS versus PT1 abundance plots, all samples were subsampled to the same number of TCRs (28,000). TCRs were defined as expanded if absent before sensitization and observed at least eight times at the 2-week time point. The raw public reads went through TCRdb reprocessing: fastp at Q25, MiXCR clone calling, in-frame beta chains kept. One record per CDR3 amino acid sequence lists the most common genes and DNA. Clone size and V and J calls follow TCRdb, not the original study. A total of 95,000 to 150,000 distinct CDR3 sequences appear in this sample, about an eighth of them only once. The top ten clonotypes cover 0.9% to 0.95% of the sample.

Here the chain combines TRBV5-1 and TRBJ2-7, with no reliable assignment of the D segment. Sample: whole blood, taken in connection with sensitization to the hapten diphenylcyclopropenone (DPC). The source of this sequence is a man aged 18-30 years with alopecia areata. Some clones in this sample may be carry-over from other donors' samples. The nucleotide sequence is TGCGCCAGCAGCGCCGAACCCTACGAGCAGTACTTC. This sequence encodes CASSAEPYEQYF.